The 10 T cell receptor beta chains given below trace back to one sample, sequenced in a study of T cell repertoires in cytomegalovirus infection. One entry per CDR3 protein results from TCRdb running MiXCR on the reads. This table holds fewer than 550,000 distinct CDR3 sequences, more than 25% found once. The specimen sequenced was PBMCs. The source is a human donor in good health (CMV status not recorded). Some clones in this sample may be carry-over from other donors' samples.

This clonotype was observed a few times. The rearrangement links TRBV20-1 to TRBJ2-7; D might be TRBD1 or TRBD2, each matching 5 bases. The CDR3 contains 17 residues. Trimming left V 0 bases short and J 4 bases short, with 22 bases between. The germline V gene has CDR1 DFQATT and CDR2 SNEGSKA (reference sequence). In DNA, the CDR3 is TGCAGTGCTAGAGATTATTTGAGGGGACCGTTACCATACGAGCAGTACGTC. Translating gives CSARDYLRGPLPYEQYV.

This clonotype was seen more than once but under ten times. The chain recombines TRBV5-4 with TRBJ2-5; no definite D call. Trimming cost V 1 base and J 2 bases, with 6 bases left between them. The germline CDR1 and CDR2 sequences are SGHNT and YYREEE (reference sequence). The CDR3 runs to 13 residues. CDR3 sequence reads: CASSLLLQETQYF. The CDR3 DNA follows: TGTGCCAGCAGCTTGTTACTTCAAGAGACCCAGTACTTC.

The rearrangement links TRBV7-2 to TRBJ2-7; 8 positions agree with TRBD1. Trimming took 5 bases from V and 3 from J; bases not matched to a gene: 6. Looked up from germline, CDR1 is SGHTA and CDR2 is FQGNSA. The length of the CDR3 is 14 residues. As DNA, the CDR3 is TGTGCCAGCAGCATAGGACAGGGCTACTACGAGCAGTACTTC. Translating it yields CASSIGQGYYEQYF. The whole variable domain, remainder taken from reference TRBV7-2 and TRBJ2-7, is GAGVSQSPSNKVTEKGKDVELRCDPISGHTALYWYRQSLGQGLEFLIYFQGNSAPDKSGLPSDRFSAERTGGSVSTLTIQRTQQEDSAVYLCASSIGQGYYEQYFGPGTRLTVT.

This clonotype was detected a few times. The chain has TRBV15 and TRBJ2-5; D possibly uses TRBD1 or TRBD2 (5 bases each). CDR1 is LNHNV, CDR2 YYDKDF, per germline (reference sequence). The V and J ends lost 3 bases and 2 bases respectively, with 16 bases between them. This CDR3 has 16 amino acids. DNA for the CDR3: TGTGCCACCAGCAGGGGACCGGGACGGCTACAAGAGACCCAGTACTTC. This sequence encodes CATSRGPGRLQETQYF. Drawing the rest from reference TRBV15 and TRBJ2-5, the complete variable domain is DAMVIQNPRYQVTQFGKPVTLSCSQTLNHNVMYWYQQKSSQAPKLLFHYYDKDFNNEADTPDNFQSRRPNTSFCFLDIRSPGLGDTAMYLCATSRGPGRLQETQYFGPGTRLLVL.

This clonotype has just a few counts. The genes are TRBV7-9 and TRBJ1-5, with D tentatively TRBD1 (6 bases). Germline CDR1 and CDR2: SEHNR and FQNEAQ (reference sequence). The CDR3 totals 15 residues. Trimming cost V 5 bases and J 1 base, with 12 bases left between them. In DNA, the CDR3 is TGTGCCAGCAGCCGCTTCGGGGGCAGCAATCAGCCCCAGCATTTT. Its protein product is CASSRFGGSNQPQHF.

V gene TRBV29-1 combines with J gene TRBJ1-1; D is unresolved. The CDR3 loop spans 13 amino acids. The germline V gene encodes CDR1 SQVTM and CDR2 ANQGSEA. The ends were cut back, 3 bases at V and 11 bases at J, with 19 bases in the middle. This CDR3 reads CSVDSYGPLKAFF. The CDR3, as DNA: TGCAGCGTTGATTCGTATGGACCGTTGAAGGCTTTCTTT.

This clonotype turned up a few times. This chain uses TRBV7-6 with TRBJ2-3; D is possibly TRBD2 (5 bases). CDR3 size: 14 residues. Germline V gives CDR1 SGHVS, CDR2 FNYEAQ. Between the trimmed V and J ends, which lost 2 bases and 4 bases, there was a span of 10 bases. The DNA of the CDR3 is TGTGCCAGCAGCTTACCCGGGGAGCCAGATACGCAGTATTTT. Residues: CASSLPGEPDTQYF.

This clonotype appeared many times. This chain links TRBV7-2 with TRBJ1-3, with no clear D. The CDR3 spans 15 residues. V was trimmed by 5 bases and J by 1 base, leaving 12 bases between them. CDR1 is SGHTA and CDR2 is FQGNSA in the germline V gene. The CDR3 spells CASSASHESGNTIYF. The CDR3 nucleotides read TGTGCCAGCAGCGCCAGTCACGAATCTGGAAACACCATATATTTT. Full variable domain (missing parts from reference TRBV7-2 and TRBJ1-3): GAGVSQSPSNKVTEKGKDVELRCDPISGHTALYWYRQSLGQGLEFLIYFQGNSAPDKSGLPSDRFSAERTGGSVSTLTIQRTQQEDSAVYLCASSASHESGNTIYFGEGSWLTVV.

This clonotype appeared many times. The chain recombines TRBV7-2 with TRBJ2-3; D gene ambiguous. Trimming stripped 4 bases from V and 6 bases from J, with 11 bases between. CDR3 length equals 13 residues. Germline assignment: CDR1 SGHTA and CDR2 FQGNSA. CDR3 in DNA: TGTGCCAGCAGCTATAGGTCTTTGGATACGCAGTATTTT. It translates to CASSYRSLDTQYF.

This chain connects TRBV7-9 to TRBJ1-5, with D possibly matching TRBD1 (6 bases). Trimming shortened V by 5 bases and J by 7 bases, and 15 bases separated the two germline ends. The CDR3 runs to 14 residues. Per germline, CDR1 SEHNR and CDR2 FQNEAQ (reference sequence). CDR3 protein: CASSRTGLEQPQHF. In nucleotides, the CDR3 is TGTGCCAGCAGCCGAACAGGGTTGGAGCAGCCCCAGCATTTT.